This T cell receptor (beta chain) was found in a study of tumor-infiltrating lymphocytes in primary liver carcinoma. Unsorted bulk tissue, roughly 20-33 mg of it, served as the source for co-extraction of RNA and DNA. As for this clonotype: Sequence at one end of the junction differs from germline and may be a read error.

A primer in the constant region served to generate TCR beta cDNA from approximately 500 ng of total RNA. Slightly modified ARM-PCR with three nested multiplex PCR rounds yielded TCR beta libraries. TCRdb re-analysed the multiplex PCR reads in MiXCR, keeping a single row per CDR3 protein. The sample contains more than 30,000 distinct CDR3 sequences, over 65% of which appear only once. Material: liver tumor tissue from sampling region 5. Described subset: tumor region T5, tumor centre. The TCR originated in a middle-aged man with primary liver carcinoma and hepatitis B virus infection.

The DNA of the CDR3 is TGTGCCATCGGCACAGGGGGATCAGGAGGTGGCTACATCTTC. Amino acids: CAIGTGGSGGGYIF. The chain joins TRBV10-3 to TRBJ1-2; TRBD1 aligns across 8 bases. Germline assignment: CDR1 ENHRY and CDR2 SYGVKD. The CDR3 is 14 residues long.